This T cell receptor beta chain was documented in a study of human T cells and chemical hapten exposure. Across the study: From small differences in pooled library volume came most of the variation in per-sample TCR yields.

A single record per CDR3 protein comes from TCRdb applying MiXCR to the RACE reads. This sample carries about 110,000 distinct CDR3 sequences, more than 7% of them seen once, and the ten largest clones take 3% to 3.5%. Time point denoted: patch test 2, 6 weeks after DPC sensitization. Treatment noted: therapeutic diphenylcyclopropenone sensitization with weekly scalp DPC. The drawing of blood occurred before each patch test was applied. The study, taken as a whole, reports: The count of PT1 expanded TCRs correlated positively with patch test score. There were significantly more large CDR3 similarity clusters among expanded TCRs than among controls.

This clonotype was recorded many times. The antigen remains undetermined. The junction does not match germline at one end; this may be a read error. This specimen was whole blood, taken in connection with sensitization to the hapten diphenylcyclopropenone (DPC). The receptor's source is a middle-aged woman with alopecia areata. Some clones in this sample may be carry-over from other donors' samples.

The CDR3 protein is CASTAGQWDTEVFF. DNA for the CDR3: TGTGCCAGCACCGCGGGCCAGTGGGACACTGAAGTTTTCTTT. V and J are TRBV28 and TRBJ1-1; a possible D gene is TRBD1 (6 bases). Germline lookup yields CDR1 MDHEN and CDR2 SYDVKM. This CDR3 spans 14 amino acids.